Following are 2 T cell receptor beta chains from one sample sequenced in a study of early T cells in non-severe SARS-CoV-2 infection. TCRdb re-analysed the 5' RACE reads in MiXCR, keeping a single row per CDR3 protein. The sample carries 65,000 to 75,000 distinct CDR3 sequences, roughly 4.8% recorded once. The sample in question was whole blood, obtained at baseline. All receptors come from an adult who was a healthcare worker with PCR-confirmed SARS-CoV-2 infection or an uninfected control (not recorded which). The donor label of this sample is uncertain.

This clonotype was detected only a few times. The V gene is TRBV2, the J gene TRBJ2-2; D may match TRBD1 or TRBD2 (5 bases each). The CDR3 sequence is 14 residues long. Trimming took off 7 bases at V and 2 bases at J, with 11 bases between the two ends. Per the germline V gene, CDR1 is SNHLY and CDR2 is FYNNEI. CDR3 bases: TGTGCCAGCAATCCCCGGGGCAACACCGGGGAGCTGTTTTTT. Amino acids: CASNPRGNTGELFF. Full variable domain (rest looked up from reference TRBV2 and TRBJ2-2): EPEVTQTPSHQVTQMGQEVILRCVPISNHLYFYWYRQILGQKVEFLVSFYNNEISEKSEIFDDQFSVERPDGSNFTLKIRSTKLEDSAMYFCASNPRGNTGELFFGEGSRLTVL.

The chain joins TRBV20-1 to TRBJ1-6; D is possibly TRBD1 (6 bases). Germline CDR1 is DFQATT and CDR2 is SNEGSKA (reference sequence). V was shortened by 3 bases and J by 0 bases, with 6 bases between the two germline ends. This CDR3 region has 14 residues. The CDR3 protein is CSARDSSYNSPLHF. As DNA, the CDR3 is TGCAGTGCTAGGGACAGCTCCTATAATTCACCCCTCCACTTT.